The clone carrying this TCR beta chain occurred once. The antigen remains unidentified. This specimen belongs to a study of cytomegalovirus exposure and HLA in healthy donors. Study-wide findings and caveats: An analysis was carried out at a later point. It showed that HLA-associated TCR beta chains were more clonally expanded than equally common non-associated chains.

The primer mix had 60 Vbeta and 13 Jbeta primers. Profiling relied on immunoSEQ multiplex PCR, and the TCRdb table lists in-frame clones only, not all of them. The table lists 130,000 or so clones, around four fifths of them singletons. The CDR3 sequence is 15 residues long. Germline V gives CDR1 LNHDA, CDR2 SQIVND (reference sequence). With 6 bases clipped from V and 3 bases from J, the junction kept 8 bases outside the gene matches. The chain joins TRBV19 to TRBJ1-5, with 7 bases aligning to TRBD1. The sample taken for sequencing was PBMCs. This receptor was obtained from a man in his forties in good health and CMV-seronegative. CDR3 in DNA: TGTGCCAGTAGCGCCACTGGGACAGCCAATCAGCCCCAGCATTTT. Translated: CASSATGTANQPQHF.